The clone carrying this T cell receptor (beta chain) was recorded many times. The J segment lost 5 bases and the V segment lost 5 bases, leaving 11 bases of the junction unmatched. The germline gives CDR1 SGHAT, CDR2 FQNNGV. This CDR3 spans 16 amino acids. The sample comes from a study of T cells in Graves' hyperthyroidism and ophthalmopathy. TCR beta CDR3 region amplification was performed from RNA transcripts. In the first-round RT-PCR of the TCR CDR3, the HTBI primer set was used. TCRdb recomputed calls from the multiplex PCR reads with MiXCR, one row per CDR3 protein. Of more than 500,000 distinct CDR3 sequences in the sample, about 15% were seen once. Every diagnosis used clinical symptoms, serum thyroxine and TRAb, thyroid ultrasound and orbital computed tomography.

The TCR comes from a middle-aged woman with Graves' ophthalmopathy. The J gene is TRBJ2-2, the V gene TRBV11-2, with TRBD2 matching 7 bases. Sequencing used blood. The CDR3 region has the DNA TGTGCCAGCAGCCTATCTGGCGGGAGTCTAACCGGGGAGCTGTTTTTT. Its protein product is CASSLSGGSLTGELFF.